The next 7 T cell receptor beta chains were all read from a single sample in a study of glioma-infiltrating T cells after dendritic cell vaccination. The table came from immunoSEQ multiplex PCR; TCRdb's copy has only in-frame clones and leaves some out. The table records roughly 80,000 clones, more than 75% of them present only once. Time point of the sample: after dendritic cell vaccination, including at tumor progression/relapse. Material: blood, obtained after dendritic cell vaccination. These receptors originate from a human donor with glioblastoma.

This clone was recorded a few times. The chain recombines TRBV19 with TRBJ1-2; a possible D gene is TRBD1 (5 bases). V was cut by 1 base and J by 2 bases, with 5 bases left in between. The CDR3 runs to 13 residues. Germline V gives CDR1 LNHDA, CDR2 SQIVND (reference sequence). The CDR3 reads CASSIAGNYGYTF. In nucleotides, the CDR3 is TGTGCCAGTAGTATAGCAGGGAACTATGGCTACACCTTC. Full variable domain (missing parts from reference TRBV19 and TRBJ1-2): DGGITQSPKYLFRKEGQNVTLSCEQNLNHDAMYWYRQDPGQGLRLIYYSQIVNDFQKGDIAEGYSVSREKKESFPLTVTSAQKNPTAFYLCASSIAGNYGYTFGSGTRLTVV.

This clone was detected only once. V gene TRBV29-1 combines with J gene TRBJ2-7, with 9 bases identical to TRBD1. The CDR3 covers 14 residues. Germline CDR1 SQVTM, CDR2 ANQGSEA. V lost 6 bases, J lost 0 bases, and 6 bases stayed unmatched. The DNA for the CDR3 is TGCAGCGTGAGCCGGGACAGGGACTCCTACGAGCAGTACTTC. Its protein is CSVSRDRDSYEQYF.

V gene TRBV5-1 combines with J gene TRBJ2-3; TRBD1 agrees at 9 bases. The CDR3 has 18 residues. CDR1 is SGHRS and CDR2 is YFSETQ in the germline V gene. The J segment lost 6 bases and the V segment lost 1 base, leaving 15 bases of the junction unmatched. Here the CDR3 DNA reads TGCGCCAGCAGCTTGCGTGGCGGCCAACAGGGGGCGATGGATACGCAGTATTTT. Translation gives CASSLRGGQQGAMDTQYF.

The chain combines TRBV6-1 with TRBJ2-5; 7 bases agree with TRBD1. The V gene's germline CDR1 is MNHNS and CDR2 SASEGT. V trimming: 6 bases; J trimming: 9 bases; junction bases outside the gene matches: 13. CDR3 size: 14 residues. CDR3 loop: CASRGWTGLGAQYF. The CDR3 region has the DNA TGTGCCAGCAGAGGATGGACAGGCTTAGGGGCCCAGTACTTC.

This clone is medium-sized (0.01 to 0.1%) within its sample. The J gene is TRBJ1-3, the V gene TRBV5-4, with unresolved D. V gave up 0 bases and J gave up 4 bases, with 5 bases separating them. The germline gives CDR1 SGHNT, CDR2 YYREEE (reference sequence). The CDR3 spans 13 residues. CDR3 nucleotides: TGTGCCAGCAGCTTGGCGCAGGGAAACACCATATATTTT. Its protein is CASSLAQGNTIYF.

The rearrangement links TRBV2 to TRBJ2-3; D may be TRBD1 (6 bases). V gave up 7 bases and J gave up 2 bases, with 19 bases separating them. The CDR3 totals 16 residues. Germline V gene lookup returns CDR1 SNHLY and CDR2 FYNNEI. The CDR3 DNA sequence: TGTGCCAGCACCCACGGCCAGGGGTTCATCACAGATACGCAGTATTTT. Encoded protein: CASTHGQGFITDTQYF.

This chain connects TRBV9 to TRBJ1-4; maybe TRBD1 (6 bases). Germline-derived CDR1 and CDR2 are SGDLS and YYNGEE. The CDR3 has 14 residues. Trimming removed 3 bases at V and 6 bases at J, with 12 bases between. This CDR3 reads CASSEQGFHEKLFF. The DNA of the CDR3 is TGTGCCAGCAGCGAACAGGGCTTCCATGAAAAACTGTTTTTT. The entire variable domain, with the rest obtained from reference TRBV9 and TRBJ1-4, is as follows: DSGVTQTPKHLITATGQRVTLRCSPRSGDLSVYWYQQSLDQGLQFLIQYYNGEERAKGNILERFSAQQFPDLHSELNLSSLELGDSALYFCASSEQGFHEKLFFGSGTQLSVL.